The next 8 T cell receptor beta chains were all read from a single sample in a study of T cell repertoires in cytomegalovirus infection. MiXCR, applied by TCRdb to the reads, yields one record per CDR3 protein. The top ten clones hold roughly 15% of a sample with some 400,000 distinct CDR3 sequences, about 33% of them seen once. The material sequenced was PBMCs. The receptors originated from a human donor in good health (CMV status not recorded). Some clones in this sample may be carry-over from other donors' samples.

This clonotype was detected ten times or more. The rearrangement joins TRBV12-3 or TRBV12-4 to TRBJ2-1; 8 bases fit TRBD2. The trim removed 5 bases at V and 9 bases at J, leaving 12 bases unmatched. The length of the CDR3 is 15 residues. The CDR3 sequence is CASSLLAASFGEQFF. The CDR3 DNA sequence: TGTGCCAGCAGTCTACTAGCGGCGAGTTTCGGTGAGCAGTTCTTC.

The rearrangement uses TRBV24-1 and TRBJ1-5; TRBD1 matches 9 bases. This CDR3 is built from 16 residues. Looked up from germline, CDR1 is KGHDR and CDR2 is SFDVKD. J was trimmed by 8 bases and V by 4 bases; bases with no gene match: 11. In DNA, the CDR3 is TGTGCCACCAGTGACTCGGGACAGGGTGATTGGGAGCCCCAGCATTTT. It yields the protein CATSDSGQGDWEPQHF.

There are a few counts of this clonotype. The chain is built from TRBV28 and TRBJ2-3; 8 bases match TRBD2. The J segment lost 6 bases and the V segment lost 7 bases, leaving 12 bases of the junction unmatched. The germline gives CDR1 MDHEN, CDR2 SYDVKM. CDR3 length: 15 residues. CDR3 coding DNA: TGTGCCAGCACTCCCAGCGGGGGTTCGGTGGATACGCAGTATTTT. Translated, it gives CASTPSGGSVDTQYF.

Only a few counts were recorded for this clonotype. The chain carries TRBV7-3 and TRBJ2-3; TRBD2 aligns across 11 bases. CDR3 length: 15 amino acids. J lost 2 bases, V lost 4 bases, and 2 bases had no gene match. CDR1 is SGHTA, CDR2 FQGTGA, per germline. DNA of the CDR3: TGTGCCAGCAGCTCTAGCGGGGGGTTCACAGATACGCAGTATTTT. It translates to CASSSSGGFTDTQYF. The complete variable domain, with remaining parts taken from reference TRBV7-3 and TRBJ2-3, reads GAGVSQTPSNKVTEKGKYVELRCDPISGHTALYWYRQSLGQGPEFLIYFQGTGAADDSGLPNDRFFAVRPEGSVSTLKIQRTERGDSAVYLCASSSSGGFTDTQYFGPGTRLTVL.

The chain recombines TRBV6-1 with TRBJ2-1; 7 nucleotides align to TRBD1. V was pared by 5 bases and J by 0 bases, with 13 bases of the junction left unmatched. CDR3 length equals 18 residues. The V gene's germline CDR1 is MNHNS and CDR2 SASEGT. In nucleotides, the CDR3 is TGTGCCAGCAGTCCTACCCGACCGACAGGGCGCTCCTACAATGAGCAGTTCTTC. Translating gives CASSPTRPTGRSYNEQFF.

This clonotype was seen a handful of times. The J gene is TRBJ2-2, the V gene TRBV7-6; TRBD2 aligns across 8 bases. J lost 4 bases, V lost 5 bases, and 9 bases had no gene match. Germline V gene lookup returns CDR1 SGHVS and CDR2 FNYEAQ. The CDR3 has 16 amino acids. This CDR3 is CASSPRSGGITGELFF. As DNA, the CDR3 is TGTGCCAGCAGCCCCCGCAGCGGGGGAATCACCGGGGAGCTGTTTTTT. Looking up the rest from reference TRBV7-6 and TRBJ2-2 gives the full variable domain: GAGVSQSPRYKVTKRGQDVALRCDPISGHVSLYWYRQALGQGPEFLTYFNYEAQQDKSGLPNDRFSAERPEGSISTLTIQRTEQRDSAMYRCASSPRSGGITGELFFGEGSRLTVL.

V is TRBV3-1 and J is TRBJ1-6; TRBD1 is a possible D gene (6 bases). CDR1 LGHDT and CDR2 YNNKEL come from the germline V gene (reference sequence). Trimming cost V 7 bases and J 11 bases, with 24 bases left between them. The CDR3 covers 16 residues. The CDR3 region has the DNA TGTGCCAGCAATCACGGGGGGGACAATCCGGGAACACCCCTCCACTTT. Translated: CASNHGGDNPGTPLHF.

Ten or more counts support this clonotype. The rearrangement links TRBV7-9 to TRBJ2-1; tentatively, D is TRBD1 or TRBD2 (5 bases each). Per germline, CDR1 SEHNR and CDR2 FQNEAQ (reference sequence). With 5 bases removed from V and 5 bases from J, the gap between germline ends came to 13 bases. This CDR3 has 14 residues. In DNA, the CDR3 is TGTGCCAGCAGCCGGGGCCTCGGGGACAATGAGCAGTTCTTC. Amino acid sequence: CASSRGLGDNEQFF.